These T cell receptor beta chains were read from a single sample in a study of blood T cell repertoires in COVID-19. TCRdb's table, derived via immunoSEQ multiplex PCR, lists solely in-frame clones and lacks some. There are about 240,000 clones in the sample; roughly 87% occur only once, and around 6.9% lies in the top ten. The sequencing sample was made of peripheral blood. The receptors here all came from a man between 60 and 75 years old who had recovered from COVID-19. Both conserved end residues are part of each CDR3. Each record gives: V gene, J gene, D gene, clone size, CDR3 protein, CDR3 DNA. D genes are given only for firm matches. Size is omitted from some rows. Given values are once, few, many or a class for expanded clones.

>TRBV5-1|TRBJ2-1|TRBD2|NA
CASSSEGSGGAYNEQFF
TGCGCCAGCAGCTCTGAAGGTAGCGGGGGGGCATACAATGAGCAGTTCTTC
>TRBV9|TRBJ1-1|NA|NA
CASSVGQWNTEAFF
TGTGCCAGCAGCGTAGGGCAGTGGAACACTGAAGCTTTCTTT
>TRBV7-2|TRBJ1-6|TRBD1|NA
CASSSGQGGGSPLHF
TGTGCCAGCAGCTCGGGACAGGGTGGCGGTTCACCCCTCCACTTT
>TRBV18|TRBJ2-2|NA|NA
CASSPQQNTGELFF
TGTGCCAGCTCACCGCAACAAAACACCGGGGAGCTGTTTTTT
>TRBV9|TRBJ1-3|NA|NA
CASRAGGGENTIYF
TGTGCCAGCAGGGCCGGGGGGGGCGAAAACACCATATATTTT
>TRBV6-1|TRBJ2-1|NA|few
CASSEGFGGLFVNEQFF
TGTGCCAGCAGTGAGGGGTTTGGCGGGTTATTTGTCAATGAGCAGTTCTTC
>TRBV2|TRBJ2-7|NA|NA
CASQPLPNPMRQYF
TGTGCCAGTCAACCCCTACCCAACCCAATGAGGCAGTACTTC
>TRBV5-8|TRBJ1-1|NA|NA
CASSLAWGGSNTEAFF
TGTGCCAGCAGCTTGGCGTGGGGCGGATCGAACACTGAAGCTTTCTTT
>TRBV5-1|TRBJ1-1|NA|NA
CASSPTTGNTEAFF
TGCGCCAGCAGCCCAACGACAGGGAACACTGAAGCTTTCTTT
>TRBV30|TRBJ1-2|TRBD1|NA
CAWSPHRDRGHYGYTF
TGTGCCTGGAGTCCCCACCGGGACAGGGGGCATTATGGCTACACCTTC
>TRBV7-8|TRBJ2-2|NA|NA
CASSLFDRWTGELFF
TGTGCCAGCAGCTTGTTTGACAGGTGGACCGGGGAGCTGTTTTTT
>TRBV6-5|TRBJ1-5|NA|NA
CASSYAVNSNQPQHF
TGTGCCAGCAGTTACGCAGTTAATAGCAATCAGCCCCAGCATTTT
>TRBV10-3|TRBJ1-1|TRBD1|NA
CAIRDRGPWTEAFF
TGTGCCATCAGGGACAGGGGTCCGTGGACTGAAGCTTTCTTT
>TRBV5-1|TRBJ2-1|NA|once
CASTRRGPLNNEQFF
TGCGCCAGCACCCGCCGGGGTCCCCTAAACAATGAGCAGTTCTTC
>TRBV3-1/TRBV3-2|TRBJ2-1|NA|NA
CASSQPLYNEQFF
TGTGCCAGCAGCCAACCCCTCTACAATGAGCAGTTCTTC